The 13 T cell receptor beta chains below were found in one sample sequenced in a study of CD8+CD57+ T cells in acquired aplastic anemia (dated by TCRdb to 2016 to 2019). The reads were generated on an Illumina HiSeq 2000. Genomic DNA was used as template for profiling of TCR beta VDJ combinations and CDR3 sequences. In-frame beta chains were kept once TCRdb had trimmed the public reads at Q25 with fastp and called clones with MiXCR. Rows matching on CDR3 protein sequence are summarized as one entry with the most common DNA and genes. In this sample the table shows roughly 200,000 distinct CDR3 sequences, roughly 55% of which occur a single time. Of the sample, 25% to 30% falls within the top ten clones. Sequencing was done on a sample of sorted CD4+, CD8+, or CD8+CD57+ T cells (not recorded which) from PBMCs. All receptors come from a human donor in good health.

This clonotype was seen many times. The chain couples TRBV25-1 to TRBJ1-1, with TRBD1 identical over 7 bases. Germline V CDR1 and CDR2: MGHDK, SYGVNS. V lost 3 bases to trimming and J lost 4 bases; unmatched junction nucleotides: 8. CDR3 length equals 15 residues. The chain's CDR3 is CASSEGQLPSTEAFF. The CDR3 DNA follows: TGTGCCAGCAGTGAGGGACAGCTCCCCTCCACTGAAGCTTTCTTT.

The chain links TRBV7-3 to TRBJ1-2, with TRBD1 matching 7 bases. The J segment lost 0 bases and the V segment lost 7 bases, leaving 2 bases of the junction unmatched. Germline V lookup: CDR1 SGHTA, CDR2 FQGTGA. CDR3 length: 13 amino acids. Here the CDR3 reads CASNRGTNYGYTF. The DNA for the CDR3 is TGTGCCAGCAACAGGGGTACTAACTATGGCTACACCTTC.

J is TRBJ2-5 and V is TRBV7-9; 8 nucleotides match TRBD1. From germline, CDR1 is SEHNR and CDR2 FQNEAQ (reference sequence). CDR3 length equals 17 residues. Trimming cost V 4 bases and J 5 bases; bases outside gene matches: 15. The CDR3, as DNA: TGTGCCAGCAGCTCCCTCGACAGGGGACGTGTCTGGGAGACCCAGTACTTC. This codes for CASSSLDRGRVWETQYF.

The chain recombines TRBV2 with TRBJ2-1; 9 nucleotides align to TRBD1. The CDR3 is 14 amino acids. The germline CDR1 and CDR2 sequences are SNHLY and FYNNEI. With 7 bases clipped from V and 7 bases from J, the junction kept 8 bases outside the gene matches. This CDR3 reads CASKDRGATNEQFF. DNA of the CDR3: TGTGCCAGCAAGGACAGGGGAGCAACTAATGAGCAGTTCTTC.

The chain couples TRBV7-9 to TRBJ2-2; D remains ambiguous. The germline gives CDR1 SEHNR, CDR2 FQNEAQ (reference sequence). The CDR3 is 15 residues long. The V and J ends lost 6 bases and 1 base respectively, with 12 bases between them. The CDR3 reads CASRATRGNTGELFF. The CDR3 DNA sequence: TGTGCCAGCAGGGCAACAAGAGGGAACACCGGGGAGCTGTTTTTT.

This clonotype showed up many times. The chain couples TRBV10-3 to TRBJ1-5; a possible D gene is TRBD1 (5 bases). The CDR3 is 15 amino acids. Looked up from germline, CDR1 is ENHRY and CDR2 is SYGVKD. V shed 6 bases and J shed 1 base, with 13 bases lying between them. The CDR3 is CAIRRDEESNQPQHF. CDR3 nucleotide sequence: TGTGCCATCAGGAGGGACGAGGAAAGCAATCAGCCCCAGCATTTT.

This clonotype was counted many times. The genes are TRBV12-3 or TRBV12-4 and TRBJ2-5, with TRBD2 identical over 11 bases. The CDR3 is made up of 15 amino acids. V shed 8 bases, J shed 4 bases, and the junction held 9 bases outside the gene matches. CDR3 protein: CASSPLAGGRETQYF. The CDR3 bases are TGTGCCAGCTCCCCCCTAGCGGGAGGACGAGAGACCCAGTACTTC.

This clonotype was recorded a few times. Here the CDR3 DNA reads TGTGCCACCAGTGACCAAAGACTAGCGGCTAGCACAGATACGCAGTATTTT. It yields the protein CATSDQRLAASTDTQYF. The rearrangement links TRBV24-1 to TRBJ2-3; 9 bases line up with TRBD2. This CDR3 comprises 17 residues. V trimming: 4 bases; J trimming: 0 bases; junction bases outside the gene matches: 7. Germline V gene lookup returns CDR1 KGHDR and CDR2 SFDVKD.

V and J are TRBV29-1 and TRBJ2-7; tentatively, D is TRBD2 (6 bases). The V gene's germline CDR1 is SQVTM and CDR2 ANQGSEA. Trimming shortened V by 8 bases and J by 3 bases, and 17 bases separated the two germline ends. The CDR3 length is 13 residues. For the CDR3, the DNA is TGCAGCCCATCTAGCGAGACCTTCTACGAGCAGTACTTC. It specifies CSPSSETFYEQYF.

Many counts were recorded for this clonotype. The CDR3 here is CASREGDVGVAETQYF. CDR3 DNA: TGTGCCAGCAGAGAGGGGGACGTAGGGGTTGCGGAGACCCAGTACTTC. The chain uses TRBV2 and TRBJ2-5; a weak D match, TRBD1 (6 bases). CDR1 and CDR2 (germline): SNHLY, FYNNEI. V lost 6 bases and J lost 5, with 22 bases in between. The CDR3 loop spans 16 amino acids.

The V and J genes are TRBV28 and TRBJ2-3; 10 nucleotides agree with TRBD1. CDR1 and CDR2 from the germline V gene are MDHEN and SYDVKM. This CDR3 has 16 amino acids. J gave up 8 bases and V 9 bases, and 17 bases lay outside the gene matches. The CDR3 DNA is TGTGCCAGTTCGCCGGGACAGGGGTATTATGGAGGTACGCAGTATTTT. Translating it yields CASSPGQGYYGGTQYF.

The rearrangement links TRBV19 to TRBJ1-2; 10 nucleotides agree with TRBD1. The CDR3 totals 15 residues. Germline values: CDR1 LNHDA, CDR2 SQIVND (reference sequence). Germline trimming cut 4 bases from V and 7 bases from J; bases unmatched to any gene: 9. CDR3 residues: CASSRGQGSGVGYTF. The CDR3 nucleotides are TGTGCCAGTAGTAGGGGACAGGGGAGTGGCGTTGGCTACACCTTC.

The CDR3 DNA is TGTGCCAGCAGTGTAAACGAGCAGTACTTC. Residues: CASSVNEQYF. This chain joins TRBV6-1 and TRBJ2-7; D gene unclear. This CDR3 comprises 10 residues. The germline V and J ends were trimmed by 4 bases and 5 bases, with 3 bases remaining between them. Germline lookup yields CDR1 MNHNS and CDR2 SASEGT.